These T cell receptor beta chains were read from a single sample in a study of graft-versus-host responses after intestinal transplantation. Antigens of these TCRs are unknown. Sequencing was performed with immunoSEQ multiplex PCR; in TCRdb, only in-frame clones are kept and a portion is missing. This sample yields over 100,000 clones, of which 85% to 95% are seen a single time; more than 0.09% belongs to the top ten. The starting material was unstimulated CD4+ T cells sorted from spleen or lymph node cells, obtained before intestinal transplant. All receptors derive from a human donor who received an intestinal transplant. Both conserved end residues are part of each CDR3. Fields, in order: CDR3 length, D gene, clone size, V gene, J gene, CDR3 DNA, CDR3 protein. D genes are given only for firm matches. Clone size is given for some rows only: seen once, a few or many times, or a class if the clone is expanded.

14	TRBD1	-	TRBV30	TRBJ1-2	TGTGCCTGGAGTACTAGAGGGACAGTGGCGGGCTACACCTTC	CAWSTRGTVAGYTF
14	-	-	TRBV29-1	TRBJ2-3	TGCAGCGTTGCTCAGCGCGCCCTCACAGATACGCAGTATTTT	CSVAQRALTDTQYF
15	-	-	TRBV7-3	TRBJ2-5	TGTGCCAGCAGCTTATATAGGGGCTCGGGGGAGACCCAGTACTTC	CASSLYRGSGETQYF
13	-	-	TRBV30	TRBJ2-4	TGTGCCTGGAGTGAGGGGGTTAAAAACATTCAGTACTTC	CAWSEGVKNIQYF
15	TRBD1	once	TRBV4-1	TRBJ1-1	TGCGCCAGCAGCCAACTAGGACAGGGAAGCACTGAAGCTTTCTTT	CASSQLGQGSTEAFF
11	TRBD2	-	TRBV20-1	TRBJ2-7	TGCAGTGCTATACGCGGGGGTCAGCAGTACTTC	CSAIRGGQQYF
13	-	-	TRBV19	TRBJ2-7	TGTGCCAGTAATTCGGCCGGCGCCCGGGAGCAGTACTTC	CASNSAGAREQYF
15	-	-	TRBV6-5	TRBJ2-4	TGTGCCAGCAGTTATGGGACCGAGGGGGGTGGCATTCAGTACTTC	CASSYGTEGGGIQYF
15	TRBD2	-	TRBV5-1	TRBJ2-7	TGCGCCAGCAGCCCTAGCGGGATTGTGACCCACGAGCAGTACTTC	CASSPSGIVTHEQYF
15	-	-	TRBV5-1	TRBJ1-1	TGCGCCAGCAGCTTGGTAGCGGGGAGCGGCACTGAAGCTTTCTTT	CASSLVAGSGTEAFF
14	-	once	TRBV7-2	TRBJ2-7	TGTGCCAGCAGCCAAACCACGGTTACCTACGAGCAGTACTTC	CASSQTTVTYEQYF
13	-	-	TRBV7-8	TRBJ1-1	TGTGCCAGCAGCTTATCCCTAAACACTGAAGCTTTCTTT	CASSLSLNTEAFF
14	TRBD2	-	TRBV29-1	TRBJ2-3	TGCAGCGTTGTGCGGGAGGGTCGCACAGATACGCAGTATTTT	CSVVREGRTDTQYF
14	-	-	TRBV5-5	TRBJ1-2	TGTGCCAGCAGCTTGGCAGGGACTGACTATGGCTACACCTTC	CASSLAGTDYGYTF
12	-	-	TRBV28	TRBJ2-3	TGTGCCAGCACTAGCGCCACAGATACGCAGTATTTT	CASTSATDTQYF
12	-	-	TRBV19	TRBJ2-3	TGTGCCAGTAGTATAGTCCCAGATACGCAGTATTTT	CASSIVPDTQYF
15	-	-	TRBV9	TRBJ2-3	TGTGCCAGCAGCGGACCTAGCTTCCGCACAGATACGCAGTATTTT	CASSGPSFRTDTQYF
16	-	-	TRBV18	TRBJ2-2	TGTGCCAGCTCACCAGAAGGGAGGCCAAACACCGGGGAGCTGTTTTTT	CASSPEGRPNTGELFF
12	-	-	TRBV6-1	TRBJ2-7	TGTGCCAGCAAGCACAGACCTCTCGAGCAGTACTTC	CASKHRPLEQYF
12	-	-	TRBV7-9	TRBJ2-3	TGTGCCAGCAGCTTCCTTGGGGATACGCAGTATTTT	CASSFLGDTQYF
13	-	-	TRBV9	TRBJ1-2	TGTGCCAGCAGCCCACGGGGTAACTATGGCTACACCTTC	CASSPRGNYGYTF
13	-	-	TRBV2	TRBJ1-1	TGTGCCAGCACCTTGGTTGAGAACACTGAAGCTTTCTTT	CASTLVENTEAFF
17	TRBD2	-	TRBV2	TRBJ2-1	TGTGCCAGCAGTGCCGGGACTAGCGGGAGGGCTTACAATGAGCAGTTCTTC	CASSAGTSGRAYNEQFF
14	-	-	TRBV2	TRBJ2-7	TGTGCCAGCAGTGAAGGCGGGATACCCTACGAGCAGTACTTC	CASSEGGIPYEQYF
15	TRBD1	-	TRBV30	TRBJ1-2	TGTGCCTGGAGTGTGTTGGGACAGAGAAACTATGGCTACACCTTC	CAWSVLGQRNYGYTF
17	TRBD2	-	TRBV30	TRBJ2-5	TGTGCCTGGAGTAATGGGGCTAGCGGACACCACGGAGAGACCCAGTACTTC	CAWSNGASGHHGETQYF
14	TRBD2	once	TRBV2	TRBJ2-1	TGTGCCAGCATGAGACTAGCGGCAGTCAATGAGCAGTTCTTC	CASMRLAAVNEQFF
13	TRBD2	once	TRBV10-3	TRBJ2-5	TGTGCCATCAGAGGACTAGCGGGAGAGACCCAGTACTTC	CAIRGLAGETQYF
14	-	-	TRBV5-4	TRBJ2-5	TGTGCCAGCAGCTTCTTAGCCACCCAAGAGACCCAGTACTTC	CASSFLATQETQYF
17	TRBD1	-	TRBV5-4	TRBJ2-5	TGTGCCAGCAGCTTGGACCCCTATAGACAGGGGGGAGAGACCCAGTACTTC	CASSLDPYRQGGETQYF
13	TRBD1	-	TRBV6-5	TRBJ1-1	TGTGCCACCCTGCAGGGGGCGGGAACTGAAGCTTTCTTT	CATLQGAGTEAFF
12	-	-	TRBV2	TRBJ2-1	TGTGCCAGCACGGTCTCCTACAATGAGCAGTTCTTC	CASTVSYNEQFF
13	-	-	TRBV11-2	TRBJ2-7	TGTGCCAGCAGCTTAGATCCCCAGGGCGAGCAGTACTTC	CASSLDPQGEQYF
11	-	once	TRBV28	TRBJ1-2	TGTGCCAGCAGTTTTGGGCCCCTCTACACCTTC	CASSFGPLYTF
14	-	few	TRBV7-7	TRBJ2-6	TGTGCTAGCAGCCCTACATCGGGGGCCAACGTCCTGACTTTC	CASSPTSGANVLTF
14	-	few	TRBV19	TRBJ1-2	TGTGCCAGTAGTATAGGACAGGCCTCGGGGCGCTACACCTTC	CASSIGQASGRYTF
14	TRBD2	once	TRBV28	TRBJ2-7	TGTGCCAGCAGTTCAAGCGGGAGCTCCTACGAGCAGTACTTC	CASSSSGSSYEQYF
15	TRBD1	-	TRBV5-6	TRBJ2-3	TGTGCCAGCAGCCACCGGGACAGGGGGCTTGGCACGCAGTATTTT	CASSHRDRGLGTQYF
13	-	-	TRBV4-2	TRBJ1-1	TGTGCCAGCAGCCAAGTGAGGGACACTGAAGCTTTCTTT	CASSQVRDTEAFF
14	TRBD2	-	TRBV29-1	TRBJ2-3	TGCAGCGCCCGTTCCGCGGGAGGCACAGATACGCAGTATTTT	CSARSAGGTDTQYF
15	TRBD1	-	TRBV27	TRBJ2-7	TGTGCCAGCACCCCAAGGTACGGGACAGGGTCCGAGCAGTACTTC	CASTPRYGTGSEQYF
16	-	-	TRBV5-1	TRBJ2-5	TGCGCCAGCAGCGCCTCTAGCGTTATCGGGAGAGAGACCCAGTACTTC	CASSASSVIGRETQYF
13	TRBD1	-	TRBV30	TRBJ1-1	TGTGCCTGGAGGTACGACAGGGCCACTGAAGCTTTCTTT	CAWRYDRATEAFF
13	TRBD1	-	TRBV7-7	TRBJ2-5	TGTGCTAGCAGCTTGACAGGGGTTGAGACCCAGTACTTC	CASSLTGVETQYF
14	-	-	TRBV18	TRBJ1-1	TGTGCCAGCTCACCCGACAGTCTGAACACTGAAGCTTTCTTT	CASSPDSLNTEAFF
14	TRBD1	-	TRBV28	TRBJ1-1	TGTGCCAGCAGTTCGGACAGGGGGAACACTGAAGCTTTCTTT	CASSSDRGNTEAFF
13	-	-	TRBV6-1	TRBJ2-4	TGTGCCAGCAGCCCCAGGCCCAAAAACATTCAGTACTTC	CASSPRPKNIQYF
14	-	-	TRBV4-2	TRBJ1-2	TGTGCCAGCAGCCAAATACAGGGTAACTATGGCTACACCTTC	CASSQIQGNYGYTF
12	-	-	TRBV2	TRBJ1-2	TGTGCCAGCTTTCCGGGGGCCTATGGCTACACCTTC	CASFPGAYGYTF
12	-	-	TRBV15	TRBJ1-5	TGTGCCACCAGCAGTATCAATCAGCCCCAGCATTTT	CATSSINQPQHF
13	TRBD1	-	TRBV2	TRBJ1-1	TGTGCCAGCAGTGGGGACAGGGTAGTCGCAGCTTTCTTT	CASSGDRVVAAFF
14	-	-	TRBV7-9	TRBJ1-4	TGTGCCAGCAGCCCCCCGGGGCTTAATGAAAAACTGTTTTTT	CASSPPGLNEKLFF
14	TRBD2	once	TRBV11-2	TRBJ2-1	TGTGCCAGCAGCTCGGCGGGAGGGATTGGTGAGCAGTTCTTC	CASSSAGGIGEQFF
16	-	-	TRBV6-5	TRBJ2-2	TGTGCCAGCAGTTACGGCTCTAGGAGAAACACCGGGGAGCTGTTTTTT	CASSYGSRRNTGELFF